This T cell receptor (beta chain) was identified in a study of blood T cell repertoires in COVID-19. Study-wide background: Italy, Spain and the United States were the sources of the convalescent and acute COVID-19 samples. The analysed material was cDNA or gDNA that came from T cells, B-cell-depleted T cells, or PBMCs.

Repertoires were generated with immunoSEQ multiplex PCR, while TCRdb's copy carries only in-frame clones and drops some. The table includes about 300,000 clones, about 91% detected once. The source is a woman between 25 and 40 years old who had recovered from COVID-19. Specimen: peripheral blood.

The CDR3 protein is CASSLYPRSSHYGYTF. In nucleotides, the CDR3 is TGTGCCAGCAGTTTATACCCAAGGAGTAGTCACTATGGCTACACCTTC. The V and J genes are TRBV28 and TRBJ1-2; D is unclear. CDR3 size: 16 residues. Germline CDR1 and CDR2: MDHEN and SYDVKM. V lost 1 base and J lost 3, with 15 bases in between.